This T cell receptor (beta chain) was observed in a study of PD-L1 blockade in urothelial cancer. Whole-study context: Researchers found blood samples held a median of approximately 150,000 T cells. Whole-study findings and limits: Below-median pretreatment blood TCR clonality predicted better survival.

A remark on this clone: The antigen is unknown.

Time point noted: peripheral blood 6 weeks after treatment start. The table came from immunoSEQ multiplex PCR; TCRdb's copy has only in-frame clones and leaves some out. The data show about 120,000 clones, 80% to 90% seen once. CDR3 length equals 17 residues. V lost 2 bases to trimming and J lost 6 bases; unmatched junction nucleotides: 13. CDR1 and CDR2 (germline): SGHTA, FQGNSA. The rearrangement joins TRBV7-2 to TRBJ2-7; 10 bases line up with TRBD2. This TCR was recovered from a man between 60 and 70 years old with urothelial cancer. The sequenced sample was PBMCs, obtained around atezolizumab (anti-PD-L1) treatment. The CDR3 protein is CASSLSPSSGGGLEQYF. The CDR3 region has the DNA TGTGCCAGCAGCTTATCCCCCTCCAGCGGGGGGGGGCTCGAGCAGTACTTC.